This T cell receptor beta chain was identified during a study of T cells in Graves' hyperthyroidism and ophthalmopathy. General study findings and limits: Model predictions of ophthalmopathy came a median 6.5 months before onset.

The CDR3 totals 18 residues. Concerning this clonotype itself: Antigen specificity is unknown. Mismatch with germline at one junction end may stem from a read error.

The study included ophthalmopathy patients with Clinical Activity Score at least 3, NOSPECS grade at least 4 and duration under 3 months. Clinical symptoms, serum thyroxine, TRAb, thyroid ultrasound and orbital computed tomography established diagnosis. Out of 10 ml of fresh peripheral blood came the PBMCs. Authors of the study amplified TCR beta CDR3 regions from RNA transcripts. A first-round RT-PCR of the TCR CDR3 used the HTBI primer set. TCRdb redid the calling of the multiplex PCR reads with MiXCR, one entry per CDR3 protein. Counted here are fewer than 550,000 distinct CDR3 sequences, around 22% occurring once; the ten biggest clones make up approximately 10%.

This clonotype was sampled from a woman aged 30 to 39 with Graves' ophthalmopathy. The sample comprised blood. This chain connects TRBV12-3 or TRBV12-4 to TRBJ2-5; 13 bases map to TRBD2. The CDR3 sequence: CATSDLPGTSGITETQYF. The CDR3 coding sequence is TGTGCCACCAGTGATTTGCCCGGGACTAGCGGGATTACCGAGACCCAGTACTTC.